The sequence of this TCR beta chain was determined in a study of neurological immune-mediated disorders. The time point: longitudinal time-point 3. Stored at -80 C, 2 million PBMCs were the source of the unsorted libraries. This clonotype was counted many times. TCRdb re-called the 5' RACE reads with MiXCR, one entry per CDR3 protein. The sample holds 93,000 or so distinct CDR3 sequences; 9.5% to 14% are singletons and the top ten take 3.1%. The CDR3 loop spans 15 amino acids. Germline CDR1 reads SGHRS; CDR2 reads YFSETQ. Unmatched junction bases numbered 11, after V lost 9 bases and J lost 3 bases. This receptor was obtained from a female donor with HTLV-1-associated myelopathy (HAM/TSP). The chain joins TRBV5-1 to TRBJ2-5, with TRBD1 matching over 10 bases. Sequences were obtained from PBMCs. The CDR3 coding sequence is TGCGCCACTTCGCCCACCGGGACAGGGGAAGAGACCCAGTACTTC. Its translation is CATSPTGTGEETQYF.